The 21 T cell receptor beta chains reported below all come from one sample, sequenced in a study of blood T cell repertoires in COVID-19 (dated by TCRdb to 2020 to 2021). Library preparation employed the immunoSEQ multiplex PCR assay. Entries here come from immuneACCESS through TCRdb and include only in-frame sequences with V and J called. Some clones fail to appear in such tables; in the studies checked, an unresolved V gene covers under half of the shortfall, and the cause of the remainder is unknown. A total of roughly 170,000 clones appear in this sample, roughly 89% of them only once. The top ten clones comprise around an eighth of the sample. The sample comprised peripheral blood. These receptors were collected from a woman aged 70-85 years with COVID-19, enrolled during active disease.

This sequence joins TRBV10-3 and TRBJ2-2; 12 positions agree with TRBD2. In germline, CDR1 is ENHRY, CDR2 SYGVKD. This CDR3 has 15 amino acids. V shed 6 bases and J 7 bases; nucleotides not matched to a gene: 6. DNA for the CDR3: TGTGCCATCAGCAGACTAGCGGGAGTGGGCGGGGAGCTGTTTTTT. Translated, it gives CAISRLAGVGGELFF.

This sequence joins TRBV19 and TRBJ1-6, with TRBD1 identical over 10 bases. V lost 4 bases, J lost 10 bases, and 13 bases stayed unmatched. The CDR3 runs to 17 residues. Germline V lookup: CDR1 LNHDA, CDR2 SQIVND (reference sequence). The CDR3 loop reads CASSTIPGQGWGSPLHF. In nucleotides, the CDR3 is TGTGCCAGTAGTACCATACCGGGACAGGGGTGGGGATCACCCCTCCACTTT. The whole variable domain, remainder taken from reference TRBV19 and TRBJ1-6, is DGGITQSPKYLFRKEGQNVTLSCEQNLNHDAMYWYRQDPGQGLRLIYYSQIVNDFQKGDIAEGYSVSREKKESFPLTVTSAQKNPTAFYLCASSTIPGQGWGSPLHFGNGTRLTVT.

The chain joins TRBV6-6 to TRBJ2-7; 9 positions match TRBD1. V was clipped by 8 bases and J by 6 bases; unmatched bases: 11. Germline CDR1 is MNHNY and CDR2 is SVGAGI (reference sequence). The CDR3 extends over 14 amino acids. The CDR3, as DNA: TGTGCCAGCTCTGGAGGGACAGGGCAATCCGAGCAGTACTTC. Protein sequence: CASSGGTGQSEQYF.

V gene TRBV7-3 combines with J gene TRBJ2-1; TRBD1 might be the D (6 bases). Trimming removed 5 bases at V and 9 bases at J, with 17 bases between. The CDR3 totals 14 residues. Germline CDR1 reads SGHTA; CDR2 reads FQGTGA. CDR3: CASSTIGGPGEQFF. As DNA, the CDR3 is TGTGCCAGCAGCACAATAGGGGGTCCTGGTGAGCAGTTCTTC. The full variable domain, in which reference TRBV7-3 and TRBJ2-1 provide the parts outside the CDR3, is GAGVSQTPSNKVTEKGKYVELRCDPISGHTALYWYRQSLGQGPEFLIYFQGTGAADDSGLPNDRFFAVRPEGSVSTLKIQRTERGDSAVYLCASSTIGGPGEQFFGPGTRLTVL.

The rearrangement links TRBV5-1 to TRBJ2-7, with D maybe TRBD2 (5 bases). The length of the CDR3 is 14 residues. V lost 0 bases and J lost 2, with 9 bases in between. Germline-derived CDR1 and CDR2 are SGHRS and YFSETQ. The CDR3 nucleotides read TGCGCCAGCAGCTTGGGTCGGGAAACCTACGAGCAGTACTTC. It codes for CASSLGRETYEQYF.

This clone was picked up one time. The chain combines TRBV10-3 with TRBJ1-1; 8 positions match TRBD1. CDR1 is ENHRY and CDR2 is SYGVKD in the germline V gene. The CDR3 runs 13 residues. V gave up 6 bases and J gave up 8 bases; unmatched junction bases: 8. CDR3 in DNA: TGTGCCATCAGGACAGGGGAGGGATCGGAAGCTTTCTTT. Translated: CAIRTGEGSEAFF.

This sequence joins TRBV27 and TRBJ2-7, with TRBD2 identical over 9 bases. Trimming took 2 bases from V and 0 from J; bases not matched to a gene: 5. Germline V gene data show CDR1 as MNHEY and CDR2 as SMNVEV (reference sequence). The CDR3 spans 16 residues. The CDR3 bases are TGTGCCAGCAGTTTAGTCCCAGCGGGAGGCTCCTACGAGCAGTACTTC. Protein product: CASSLVPAGGSYEQYF.

This chain connects TRBV4-2 to TRBJ2-7; 7 nucleotides match TRBD1. Per the germline V gene, CDR1 is LGHNA and CDR2 is YNFKEQ. V lost 2 bases and J lost 2; bases outside the gene matches: 18. The CDR3 covers 19 residues. CDR3 loop: CASSQTSGQTSVLTYEQYF. CDR3 sequence (DNA): TGTGCCAGCAGCCAAACCTCGGGACAGACCTCCGTACTCACCTACGAGCAGTACTTC.

The genes are TRBV19 and TRBJ1-5; D is perhaps TRBD1 (6 bases). Germline V gene data show CDR1 as LNHDA and CDR2 as SQIVND (reference sequence). The CDR3 loop spans 15 amino acids. Trimming shortened V by 6 bases and J by 3 bases, and 15 bases separated the two germline ends. CDR3 sequence: CASSSPQGNNQPQHF. The CDR3 DNA follows: TGTGCCAGTAGCTCCCCCCAGGGGAACAATCAGCCCCAGCATTTT.

The chain recombines TRBV10-3 with TRBJ1-3, with 8 nucleotides matching TRBD1. CDR1 ENHRY and CDR2 SYGVKD come from the germline V gene. Trimming took 0 bases from V and 4 from J; bases not matched to a gene: 2. The CDR3 has 15 amino acids. The CDR3 region is CAISESGQGGNTIYF. The DNA of the CDR3 is TGTGCCATCAGTGAGTCAGGACAGGGCGGAAACACCATATATTTT.

The chain couples TRBV5-1 to TRBJ2-2; 7 bases match TRBD2. The junction had 8 bases not matched to a gene; V was cut back by 7 bases and J by 2 bases. The germline gives CDR1 SGHRS, CDR2 YFSETQ. The CDR3 loop spans 15 amino acids. CDR3 region: CASGGSGGNTGELFF. In nucleotides, the CDR3 is TGCGCCAGCGGCGGGTCGGGAGGCAACACCGGGGAGCTGTTTTTT.

The genes are TRBV7-3 and TRBJ1-5; the D is unclear. Per the germline V gene, CDR1 is SGHTA and CDR2 is FQGTGA. The CDR3 contains 13 residues. Between the trimmed V and J ends, which lost 0 bases and 9 bases, there was a span of 9 bases. The CDR3 sequence: CASSLTRNGPQHF. CDR3 bases: TGTGCCAGCAGCTTAACCAGGAACGGGCCCCAGCATTTT.

The genes are TRBV19 and TRBJ2-2; tentatively, D is TRBD2 (6 bases). Trimming cost V 1 base and J 3 bases, with 9 bases left between them. This CDR3 region has 15 residues. The V gene's germline CDR1 is LNHDA and CDR2 SQIVND (reference sequence). CDR3 nucleotides: TGTGCCAGTAGTATAGGGAGGGTGGACACCGGGGAGCTGTTTTTT. Protein: CASSIGRVDTGELFF.

The chain joins TRBV29-1 to TRBJ1-3; D remains unclear. Trimming took off 5 bases at V and 4 bases at J, with 3 bases between the two ends. Germline assignment: CDR1 SQVTM and CDR2 ANQGSEA. This CDR3 comprises 10 residues. The CDR3 DNA is TGCAGCGTTCAGGGAAACACCATATATTTT. This codes for CSVQGNTIYF.

The gene calls are TRBV6-6 and TRBJ2-7; no clear D gene. The CDR3 is 15 amino acids. V was trimmed by 4 bases and J by 2 bases, leaving 15 bases between them. Germline V gives CDR1 MNHNY, CDR2 SVGAGI (reference sequence). CDR3 protein: CASSFDFDNTYEQYF. The CDR3 region has the DNA TGTGCCAGCAGTTTTGATTTTGACAACACCTACGAGCAGTACTTC.

The chain carries TRBV14 and TRBJ1-2; possibly TRBD1 for D (5 bases). The CDR3 extends over 13 amino acids. Germline-derived CDR1 and CDR2 are SGHDN and FVKESK. V was pared by 2 bases and J by 7 bases, with 11 bases between. The CDR3: CASSQQGYGGYTF. CDR3 nucleotides: TGTGCCAGCAGCCAACAGGGATACGGTGGCTACACCTTC.

The chain links TRBV5-1 to TRBJ2-7, with TRBD1 as a possible D gene (5 bases). The V end lost 4 bases, the J end lost 2 bases, and 10 bases lay between the germline ends. Germline V CDR1 and CDR2: SGHRS, YFSETQ. The CDR3 spans 13 residues. CDR3 loop: CASSPRTPYEQYF. The CDR3 DNA follows: TGCGCCAGCAGCCCGAGGACACCCTACGAGCAGTACTTC.

J is TRBJ1-4 and V is TRBV21-1. TRBV21-1 is reported as a pseudogene. The CDR3 runs 12 residues. The CDR3 region has the DNA TGTGCCAGCAGCCGAGAAGCCGAAAAACTGTTTTTT. It codes for CASSREAEKLFF.

This clone was seen only a few times. V is TRBV6-6 and J is TRBJ2-7; 9 bases fit TRBD2. The V and J ends lost 6 bases and 2 bases, in that order; junction bases with no gene match: 2. The germline V gene has CDR1 MNHNY and CDR2 SVGAGI (reference sequence). The CDR3 has 13 residues. CDR3 region: CASRVAGAYEQYF. DNA for the CDR3: TGTGCCAGCAGGGTAGCGGGAGCCTACGAGCAGTACTTC.

V usage is TRBV11-2 and J usage is TRBJ2-1, with D unresolved. Germline V gives CDR1 SGHAT, CDR2 FQNNGV. Trimming pared 5 bases from V and 7 bases from J, leaving 12 bases between. The CDR3 covers 13 residues. CDR3 sequence: CASSIPAGNEQFF. CDR3 DNA: TGTGCCAGCAGCATACCGGCCGGGAATGAGCAGTTCTTC.

The gene calls are TRBV5-6 and TRBJ2-3; 7 nucleotides align to TRBD1. CDR3 length: 14 amino acids. V was pared by 8 bases and J by 5 bases, with 11 bases of the junction left unmatched. The V gene's germline CDR1 is SGHDT and CDR2 YYEEEE. The CDR3 DNA sequence: TGTGCCAGTCGCAGGGGGAGAGCCTTAGATACGCAGTATTTT. Translation: CASRRGRALDTQYF.